This T cell receptor beta chain was documented in a study of blood T cell repertoires in COVID-19. Study overall: Acute-phase and convalescent COVID-19 samples originated in the United States, Italy and Spain.

TCRdb's table, derived via immunoSEQ multiplex PCR, lists solely in-frame clones and lacks some. The sample consists of roughly 170,000 clones, about 84% of them appearing once. The CDR3 is 15 residues long. The V gene end was trimmed by 8 bases and the J gene end by 4 bases; junction bases not matched to a gene: 8. The germline CDR1 and CDR2 sequences are SGHAT and FQNNGV. Cohorts were assigned according to the clinical history that participants reported. This chain uses TRBV11-2 with TRBJ2-3, with 11 bases lining up with TRBD2. This clonotype was sampled from a middle-aged woman with acute COVID-19. The sample was PBMCs or T cells enriched from blood (not recorded which). The CDR3 loop is CASGTSGSIPDTQYF. The CDR3 bases are TGTGCCAGCGGAACTAGCGGGAGCATTCCAGATACGCAGTATTTT.